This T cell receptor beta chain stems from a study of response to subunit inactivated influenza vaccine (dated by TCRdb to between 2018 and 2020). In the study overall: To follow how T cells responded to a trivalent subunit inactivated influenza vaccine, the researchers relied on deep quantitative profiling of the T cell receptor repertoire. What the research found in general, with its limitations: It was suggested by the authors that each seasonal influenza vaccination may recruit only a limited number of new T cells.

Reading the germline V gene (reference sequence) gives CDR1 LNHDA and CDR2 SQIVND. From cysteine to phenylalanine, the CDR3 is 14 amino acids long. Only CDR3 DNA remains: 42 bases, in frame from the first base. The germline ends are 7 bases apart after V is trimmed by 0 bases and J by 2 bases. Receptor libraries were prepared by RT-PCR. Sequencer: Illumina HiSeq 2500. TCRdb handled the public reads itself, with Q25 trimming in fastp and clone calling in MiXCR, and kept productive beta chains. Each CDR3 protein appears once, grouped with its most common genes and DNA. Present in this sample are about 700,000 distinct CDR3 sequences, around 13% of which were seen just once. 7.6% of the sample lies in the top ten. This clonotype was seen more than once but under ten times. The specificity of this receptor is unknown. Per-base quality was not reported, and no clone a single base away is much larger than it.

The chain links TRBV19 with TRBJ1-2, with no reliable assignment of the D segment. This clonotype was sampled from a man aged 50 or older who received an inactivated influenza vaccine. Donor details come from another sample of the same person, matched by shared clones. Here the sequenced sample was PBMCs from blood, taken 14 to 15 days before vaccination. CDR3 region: CASSIDPWNYGYTF. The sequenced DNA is TGTGCCAGTAGTATAGACCCCTGGAACTATGGCTACACCTTC.